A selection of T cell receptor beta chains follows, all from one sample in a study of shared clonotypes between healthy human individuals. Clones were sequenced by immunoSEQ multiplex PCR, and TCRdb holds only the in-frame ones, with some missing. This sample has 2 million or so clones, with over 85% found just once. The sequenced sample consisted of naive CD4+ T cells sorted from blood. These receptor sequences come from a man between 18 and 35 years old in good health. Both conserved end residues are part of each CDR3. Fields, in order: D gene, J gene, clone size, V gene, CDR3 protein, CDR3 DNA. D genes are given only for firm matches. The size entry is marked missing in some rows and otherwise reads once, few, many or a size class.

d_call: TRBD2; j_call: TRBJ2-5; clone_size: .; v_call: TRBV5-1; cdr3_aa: CASSSTSGSETQYF; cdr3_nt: TGCGCCAGCAGTTCTACTAGCGGGAGTGAGACCCAGTACTTC
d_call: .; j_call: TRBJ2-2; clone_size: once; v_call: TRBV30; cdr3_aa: CAWSVQRTGRWTGELFF; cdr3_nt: TGTGCCTGGAGTGTACAAAGGACGGGGAGATGGACCGGGGAGCTGTTTTTT
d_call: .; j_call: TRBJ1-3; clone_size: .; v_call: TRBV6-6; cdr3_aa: CASSYSGGGNTIYF; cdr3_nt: TGTGCCAGCAGTTACTCAGGGGGTGGAAACACCATATATTTT
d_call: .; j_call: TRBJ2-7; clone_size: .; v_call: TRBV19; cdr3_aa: CASSKALGEAYEQYF; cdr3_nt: TGTGCCAGTAGTAAGGCCCTTGGGGAGGCCTACGAGCAGTACTTC
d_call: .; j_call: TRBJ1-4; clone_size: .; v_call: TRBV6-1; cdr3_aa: CASSERSVNEKLFF; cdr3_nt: TGTGCCAGCAGTGAAAGATCCGTTAATGAAAAACTGTTTTTT
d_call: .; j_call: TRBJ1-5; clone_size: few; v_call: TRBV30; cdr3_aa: CAWSTSSNQPQHF; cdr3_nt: TGTGCCTGGAGCACGAGTAGCAATCAGCCCCAGCATTTT
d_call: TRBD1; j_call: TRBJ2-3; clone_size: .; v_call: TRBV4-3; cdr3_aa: CASSQAQGAGTDTQYF; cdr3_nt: TGCGCCAGCAGCCAAGCACAGGGGGCGGGCACAGATACGCAGTATTTT
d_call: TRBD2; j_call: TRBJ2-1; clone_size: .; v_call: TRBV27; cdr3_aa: CASQHGTSGYNEQFF; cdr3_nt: TGTGCCAGCCAACATGGGACTAGCGGGTACAATGAGCAGTTCTTC
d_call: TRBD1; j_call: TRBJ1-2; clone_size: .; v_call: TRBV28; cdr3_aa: CASSLQGAGYTF; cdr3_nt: TGTGCCAGCAGCCTACAGGGGGCTGGCTACACCTTC
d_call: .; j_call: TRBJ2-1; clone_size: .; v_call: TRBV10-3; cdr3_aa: CAIWDTLRHEQFF; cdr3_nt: TGTGCCATCTGGGACACACTGCGGCATGAGCAGTTCTTC
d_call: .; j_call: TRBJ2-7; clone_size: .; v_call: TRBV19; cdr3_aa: CASSTQGGRQYF; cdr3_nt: TGTGCCAGTAGTACCCAGGGGGGGCGGCAGTACTTC
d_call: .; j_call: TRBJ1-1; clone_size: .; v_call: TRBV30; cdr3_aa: CAWSRKRAEAFF; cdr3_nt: TGTGCCTGGTCCCGGAAAAGGGCTGAAGCTTTCTTT
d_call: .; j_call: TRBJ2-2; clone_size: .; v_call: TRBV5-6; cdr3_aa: CASSFADGSQTGELFF; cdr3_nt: TGTGCCAGCAGCTTTGCCGACGGGAGTCAAACCGGGGAGCTGTTTTTT
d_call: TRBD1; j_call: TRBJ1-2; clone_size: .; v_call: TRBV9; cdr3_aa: CASTTHPPGQRLAGYTF; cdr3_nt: TGTGCCAGCACCACCCATCCCCCGGGACAGCGTCTTGCAGGCTACACCTTC
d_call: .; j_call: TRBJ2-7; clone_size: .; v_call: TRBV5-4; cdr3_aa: CASSEGGISYEQYF; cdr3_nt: TGTGCCAGCAGCGAGGGGGGAATTTCCTACGAGCAGTACTTC
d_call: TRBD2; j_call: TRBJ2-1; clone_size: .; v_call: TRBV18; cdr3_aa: CASSPVTSGIIDEQFF; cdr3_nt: TGTGCCAGCTCACCAGTCACTAGCGGGATTATCGATGAGCAGTTCTTC
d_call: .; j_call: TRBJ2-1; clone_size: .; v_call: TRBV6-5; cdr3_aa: CASSRDWSAYNEQFF; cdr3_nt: TGTGCCAGCAGTCGGGACTGGAGCGCCTACAATGAGCAGTTCTTC
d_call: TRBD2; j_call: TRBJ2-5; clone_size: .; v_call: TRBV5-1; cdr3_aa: CASSYGTSGEGETQYF; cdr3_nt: TGCGCCAGCAGCTATGGAACTAGCGGGGAGGGGGAGACCCAGTACTTC
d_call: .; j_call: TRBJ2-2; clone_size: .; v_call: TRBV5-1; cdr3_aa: CASSPGQNTGELFF; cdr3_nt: TGCGCCAGCAGCCCGGGACAGAACACCGGGGAGCTGTTTTTT
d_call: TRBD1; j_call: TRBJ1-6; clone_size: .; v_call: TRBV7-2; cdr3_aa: CASSQTGGLSNSPLHF; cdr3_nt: TGTGCCAGCAGCCAGACAGGGGGTCTTAGCAATTCACCCCTCCACTTT
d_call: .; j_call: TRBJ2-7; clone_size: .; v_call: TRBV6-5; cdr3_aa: CASRRGIREQYF; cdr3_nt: TGTGCCAGCCGACGGGGGATCAGGGAGCAGTACTTC
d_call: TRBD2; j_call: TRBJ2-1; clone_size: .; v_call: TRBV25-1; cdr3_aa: CASSERLAGEQFF; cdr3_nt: TGTGCCAGCAGTGAAAGGCTAGCGGGCGAGCAGTTCTTC
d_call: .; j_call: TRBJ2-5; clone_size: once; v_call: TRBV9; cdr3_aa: CASSGPEVGGETQYF; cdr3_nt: TGTGCCAGCAGCGGCCCCGAAGTGGGGGGAGAGACCCAGTACTTC
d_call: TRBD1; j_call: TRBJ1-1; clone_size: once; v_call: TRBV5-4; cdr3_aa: CASSLTGEGNTEAFF; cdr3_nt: TGTGCCAGCAGCTTGACAGGGGAGGGGAACACTGAAGCTTTCTTT
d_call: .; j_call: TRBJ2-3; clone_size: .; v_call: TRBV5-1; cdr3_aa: CASSPREGSDTQYF; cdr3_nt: TGCGCCAGCAGCCCCCGAGAGGGTTCAGATACGCAGTATTTT
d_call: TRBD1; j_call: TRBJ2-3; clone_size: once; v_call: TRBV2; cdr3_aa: CASRDRGGTDTQYF; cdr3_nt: TGTGCCAGCAGGGACAGGGGCGGGACAGATACGCAGTATTTT
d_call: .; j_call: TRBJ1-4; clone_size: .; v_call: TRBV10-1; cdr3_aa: CASSSFGTLNSEKLFF; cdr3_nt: TGCGCCAGCAGTTCTTTCGGGACCCTTAATAGTGAAAAACTGTTTTTT
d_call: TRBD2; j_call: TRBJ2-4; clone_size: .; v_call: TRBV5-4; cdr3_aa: CASSLGLADNIQYF; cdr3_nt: TGTGCCAGCAGCTTGGGACTAGCGGACAACATTCAGTACTTC
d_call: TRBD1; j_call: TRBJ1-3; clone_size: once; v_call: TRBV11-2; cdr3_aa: CASSRDRGPGNTIYF; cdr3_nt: TGTGCCAGCAGCAGGGACAGGGGGCCGGGAAACACCATATATTTT
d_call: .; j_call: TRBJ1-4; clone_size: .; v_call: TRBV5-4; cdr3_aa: CASSLRGVEIEKLFF; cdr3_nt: TGTGCCAGCAGCTTGAGAGGGGTGGAGATTGAAAAACTGTTTTTT
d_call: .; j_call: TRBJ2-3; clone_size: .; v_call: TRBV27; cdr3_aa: CASRKLDTQYF; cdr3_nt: TGTGCCAGCAGGAAGCTGGATACGCAGTATTTT
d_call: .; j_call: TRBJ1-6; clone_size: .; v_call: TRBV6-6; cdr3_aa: CASSYSDLHNSPLHF; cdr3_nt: TGTGCCAGCAGTTACTCAGACCTCCATAATTCACCCCTCCACTTT
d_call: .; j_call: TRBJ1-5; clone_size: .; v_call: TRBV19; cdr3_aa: CASSIGIRASNQPQHF; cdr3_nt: TGTGCCAGTAGTATCGGGATCAGGGCTAGCAATCAGCCCCAGCATTTT
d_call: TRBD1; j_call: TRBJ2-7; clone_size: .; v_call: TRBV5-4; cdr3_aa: CASSLGTGLTVREQYF; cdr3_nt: TGTGCCAGCAGCCTCGGGACAGGTCTGACCGTCCGCGAGCAGTACTTC
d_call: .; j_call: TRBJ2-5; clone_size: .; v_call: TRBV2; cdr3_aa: CASTSAFQETQYF; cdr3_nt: TGTGCCAGCACGAGCGCCTTCCAAGAGACCCAGTACTTC
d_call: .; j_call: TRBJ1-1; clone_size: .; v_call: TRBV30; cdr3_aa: CAFLVLGTTEAFF; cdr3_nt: TGTGCCTTTCTAGTCCTGGGGACAACTGAAGCTTTCTTT
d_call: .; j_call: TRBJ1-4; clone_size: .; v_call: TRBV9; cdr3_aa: CASSVSPTGTSGELFF; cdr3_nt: TGTGCCAGCAGCGTCTCCCCAACAGGGACTTCGGGGGAACTGTTTTTT
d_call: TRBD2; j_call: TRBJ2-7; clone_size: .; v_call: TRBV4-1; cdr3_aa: CASSPWDSGTLYF; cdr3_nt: TGCGCCAGCAGCCCCTGGGATAGCGGGACTTTGTACTTC
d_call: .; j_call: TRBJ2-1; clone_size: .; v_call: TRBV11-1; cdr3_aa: CASSLEGEPYNEQFF; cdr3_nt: TGTGCCAGCAGCTTAGAAGGGGAGCCGTACAATGAGCAGTTCTTC
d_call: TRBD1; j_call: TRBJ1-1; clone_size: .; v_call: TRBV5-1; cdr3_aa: CASKLYLGTGDTEAFF; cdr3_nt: TGCGCCAGCAAATTATATTTGGGGACAGGGGACACTGAAGCTTTCTTT
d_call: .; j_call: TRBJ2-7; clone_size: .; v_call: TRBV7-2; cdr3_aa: CASRAGQSIYYEQYF; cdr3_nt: TGTGCCAGCAGAGCGGGACAGAGCATATACTACGAGCAGTACTTC
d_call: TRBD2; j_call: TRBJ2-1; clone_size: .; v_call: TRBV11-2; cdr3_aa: CASSLSTGLAIEQFF; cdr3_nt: TGTGCCAGCAGCTTATCTACGGGACTAGCGATTGAGCAGTTCTTC
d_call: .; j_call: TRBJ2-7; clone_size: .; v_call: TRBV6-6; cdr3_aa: CASSLGGAEYEQYF; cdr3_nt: TGTGCCAGCAGTTTGGGGGGGGCGGAGTACGAGCAGTACTTC
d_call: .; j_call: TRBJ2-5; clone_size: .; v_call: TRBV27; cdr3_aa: CASSLYGTKGGTQYF; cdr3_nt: TGTGCCAGCAGTTTATACGGGACCAAAGGGGGGACCCAGTACTTC
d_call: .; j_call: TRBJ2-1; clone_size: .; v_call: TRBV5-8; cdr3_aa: CASSFAGGRSNNEQFF; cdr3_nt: TGTGCCAGCAGCTTTGCAGGAGGGCGATCCAACAATGAGCAGTTCTTC
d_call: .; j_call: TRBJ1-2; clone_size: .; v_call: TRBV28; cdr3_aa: CAWNRDGANYGYTF; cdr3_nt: TGTGCCTGGAACCGGGACGGAGCTAACTATGGCTACACCTTC
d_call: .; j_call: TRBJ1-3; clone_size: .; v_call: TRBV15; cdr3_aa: CATSAAAGQTGNTIYF; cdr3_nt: TGTGCCACCAGCGCGGCCGCAGGCCAGACTGGAAACACCATATATTTT
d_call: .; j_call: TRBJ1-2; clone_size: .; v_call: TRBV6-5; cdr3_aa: CASSYSPGANYGYTF; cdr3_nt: TGTGCCAGCAGTTACTCGCCAGGAGCTAACTATGGCTACACCTTC
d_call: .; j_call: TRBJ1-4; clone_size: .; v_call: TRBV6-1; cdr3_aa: CASSEQGATNEKLFF; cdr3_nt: TGTGCCAGCAGTGAACAGGGAGCAACTAATGAAAAACTGTTTTTT
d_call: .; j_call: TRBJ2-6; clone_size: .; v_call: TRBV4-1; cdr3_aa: CASSPRHASSGANVLTF; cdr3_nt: TGCGCCAGCAGCCCGAGACACGCTTCCTCTGGGGCCAACGTCCTGACTTTC
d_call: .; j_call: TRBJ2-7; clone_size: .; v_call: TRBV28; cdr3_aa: CASSAPARGTYEQYF; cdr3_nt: TGTGCCAGCAGTGCACCGGCGAGAGGGACCTACGAGCAGTACTTC
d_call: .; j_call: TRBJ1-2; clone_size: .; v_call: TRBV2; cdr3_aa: CASSEGDSPYGYTF; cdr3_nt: TGTGCCAGCAGTGAAGGAGACAGTCCCTATGGCTACACCTTC
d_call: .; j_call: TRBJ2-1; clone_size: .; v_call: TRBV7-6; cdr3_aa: CASTPGHKGDNEQFF; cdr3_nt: TGTGCCAGCACCCCTGGCCATAAAGGGGACAATGAGCAGTTCTTC